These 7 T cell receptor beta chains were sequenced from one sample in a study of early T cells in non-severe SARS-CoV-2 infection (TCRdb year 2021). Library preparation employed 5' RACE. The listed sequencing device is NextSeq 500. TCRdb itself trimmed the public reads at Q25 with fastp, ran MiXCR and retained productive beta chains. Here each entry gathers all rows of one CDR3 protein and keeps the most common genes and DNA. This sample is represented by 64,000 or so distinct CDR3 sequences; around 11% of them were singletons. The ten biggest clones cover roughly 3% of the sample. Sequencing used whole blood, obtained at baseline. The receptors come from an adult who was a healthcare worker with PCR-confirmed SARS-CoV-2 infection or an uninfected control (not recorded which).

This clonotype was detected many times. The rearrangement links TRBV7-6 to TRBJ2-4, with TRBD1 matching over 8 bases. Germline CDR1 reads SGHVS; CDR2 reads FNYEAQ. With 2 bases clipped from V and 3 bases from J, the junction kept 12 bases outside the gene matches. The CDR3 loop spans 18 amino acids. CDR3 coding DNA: TGTGCCAGCAGCTTATTTTCCCCTACAGGGGGAGGCAAAAACATTCAGTACTTC. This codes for CASSLFSPTGGGKNIQYF.

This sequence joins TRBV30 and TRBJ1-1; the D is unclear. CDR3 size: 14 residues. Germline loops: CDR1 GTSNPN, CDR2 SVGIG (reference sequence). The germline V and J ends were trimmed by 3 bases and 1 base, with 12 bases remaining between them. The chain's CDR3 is CAWRVQSGNTEAFF. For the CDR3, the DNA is TGTGCCTGGAGGGTTCAGTCAGGGAACACTGAAGCTTTCTTT. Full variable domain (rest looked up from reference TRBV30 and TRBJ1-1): SQTIHQWPATLVQPVGSPLSLECTVEGTSNPNLYWYRQAAGRGLQLLFYSVGIGQISSEVPQNLSASRPQDRQFILSSKKLLLSDSGFYLCAWRVQSGNTEAFFGQGTRLTVV.

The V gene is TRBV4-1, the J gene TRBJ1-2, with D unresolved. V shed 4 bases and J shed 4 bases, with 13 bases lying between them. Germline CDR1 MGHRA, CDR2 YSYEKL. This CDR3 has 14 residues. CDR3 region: CASSPSVLSYGYTF. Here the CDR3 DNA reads TGCGCCAGCAGCCCCTCGGTATTGTCCTATGGCTACACCTTC.

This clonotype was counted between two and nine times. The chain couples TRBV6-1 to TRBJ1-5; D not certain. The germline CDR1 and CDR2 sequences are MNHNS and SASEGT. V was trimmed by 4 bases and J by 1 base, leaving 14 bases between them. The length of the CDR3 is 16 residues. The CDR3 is CASSVSNPWSNQPQHF. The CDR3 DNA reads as TGTGCCAGCAGTGTCTCCAACCCTTGGAGCAATCAGCCCCAGCATTTT.

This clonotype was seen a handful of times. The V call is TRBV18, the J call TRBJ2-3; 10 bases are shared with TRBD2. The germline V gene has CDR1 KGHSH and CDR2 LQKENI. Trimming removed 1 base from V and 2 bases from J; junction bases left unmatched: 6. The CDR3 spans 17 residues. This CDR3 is CASSPRGSGGTTDTQYF. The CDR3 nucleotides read TGTGCCAGCTCACCACGGGGTAGCGGGGGGACCACAGATACGCAGTATTTT.

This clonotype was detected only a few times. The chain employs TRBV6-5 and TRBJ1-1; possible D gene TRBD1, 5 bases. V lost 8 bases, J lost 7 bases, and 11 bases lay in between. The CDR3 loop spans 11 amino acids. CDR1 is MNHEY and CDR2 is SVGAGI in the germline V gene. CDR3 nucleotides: TGTGCCAGCGGCCGGGGGGGTGAAGCTTTCTTT. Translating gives CASGRGGEAFF.

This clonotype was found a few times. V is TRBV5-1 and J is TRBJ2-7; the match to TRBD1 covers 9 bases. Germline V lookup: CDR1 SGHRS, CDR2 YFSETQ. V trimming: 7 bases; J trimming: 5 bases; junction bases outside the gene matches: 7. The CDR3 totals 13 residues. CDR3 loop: CASAGQGMDEQYF. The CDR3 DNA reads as TGCGCCAGCGCCGGACAGGGGATGGACGAGCAGTACTTC.